This T cell receptor beta chain was captured by sequencing in a study of shared clonotypes between healthy human individuals. The table came from immunoSEQ multiplex PCR; TCRdb's copy has only in-frame clones and leaves some out. Seen here are a few million clones, around 95% observed once, and the top ten hold roughly 0.13%. As for this clone: The antigen is undetermined.

Study results and caveats: An effect of sequencing depth on clonotype sharing among donors was expected.

Sequencing was carried out using naive CD4+ T cells sorted from blood. Subset defined: CD45RA+ positively selected. The receptor's source is a man between 18 and 29 years old in good health.

The CDR3 is CASSHRKVGSTNEKLFF. DNA for the CDR3: TGCGCCAGCAGTCATAGGAAGGTGGGGAGTACTAATGAAAAACTGTTTTTT. V is TRBV23-1 and J is TRBJ1-4; no reliable D call. TRBV23-1 is an open reading frame whose function is uncertain. The CDR3 totals 17 residues. V was pared by 3 bases and J by 2 bases, with 16 bases between.